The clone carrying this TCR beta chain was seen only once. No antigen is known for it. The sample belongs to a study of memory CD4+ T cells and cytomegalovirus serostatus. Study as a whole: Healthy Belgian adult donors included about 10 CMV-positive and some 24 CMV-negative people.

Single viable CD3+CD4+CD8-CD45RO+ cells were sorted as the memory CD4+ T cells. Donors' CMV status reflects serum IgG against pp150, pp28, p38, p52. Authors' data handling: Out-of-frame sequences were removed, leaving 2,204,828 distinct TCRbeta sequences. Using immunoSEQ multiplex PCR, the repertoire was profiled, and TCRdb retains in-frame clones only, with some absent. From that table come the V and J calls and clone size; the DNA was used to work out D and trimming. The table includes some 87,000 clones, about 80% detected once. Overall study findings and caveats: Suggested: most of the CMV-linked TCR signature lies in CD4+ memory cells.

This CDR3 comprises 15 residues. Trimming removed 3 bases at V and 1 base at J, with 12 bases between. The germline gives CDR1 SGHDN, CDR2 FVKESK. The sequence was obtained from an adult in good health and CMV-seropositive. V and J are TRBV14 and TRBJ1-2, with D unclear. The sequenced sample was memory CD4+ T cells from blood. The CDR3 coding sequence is TGTGCCAGCAGCCATCACGGGAGGGTTAACTATGGCTACACCTTC. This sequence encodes CASSHHGRVNYGYTF.